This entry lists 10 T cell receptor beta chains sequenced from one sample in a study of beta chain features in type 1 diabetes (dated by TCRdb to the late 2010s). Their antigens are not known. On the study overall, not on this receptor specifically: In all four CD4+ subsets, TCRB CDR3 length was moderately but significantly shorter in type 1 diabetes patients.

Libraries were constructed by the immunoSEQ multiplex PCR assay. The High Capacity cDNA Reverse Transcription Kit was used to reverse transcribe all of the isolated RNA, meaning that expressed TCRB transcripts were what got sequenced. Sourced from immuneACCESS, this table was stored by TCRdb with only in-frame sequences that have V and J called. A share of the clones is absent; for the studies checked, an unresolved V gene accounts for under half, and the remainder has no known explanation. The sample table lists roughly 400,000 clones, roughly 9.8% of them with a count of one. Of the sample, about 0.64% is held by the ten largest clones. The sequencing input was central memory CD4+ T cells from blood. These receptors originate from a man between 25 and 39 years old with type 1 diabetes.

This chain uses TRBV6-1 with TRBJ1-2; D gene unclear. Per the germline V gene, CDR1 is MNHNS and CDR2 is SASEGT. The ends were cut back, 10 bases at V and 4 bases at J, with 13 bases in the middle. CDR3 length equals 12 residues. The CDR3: CATRTEGYGYTF. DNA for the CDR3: TGTGCCACCCGAACCGAGGGCTATGGCTACACCTTC.

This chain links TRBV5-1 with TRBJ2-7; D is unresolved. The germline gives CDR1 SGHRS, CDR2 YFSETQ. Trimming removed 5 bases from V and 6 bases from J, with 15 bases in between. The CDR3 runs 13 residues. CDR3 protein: CASSRAAWGEQYF. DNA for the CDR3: TGCGCCAGCAGTAGGGCGGCGTGGGGCGAGCAGTACTTC.

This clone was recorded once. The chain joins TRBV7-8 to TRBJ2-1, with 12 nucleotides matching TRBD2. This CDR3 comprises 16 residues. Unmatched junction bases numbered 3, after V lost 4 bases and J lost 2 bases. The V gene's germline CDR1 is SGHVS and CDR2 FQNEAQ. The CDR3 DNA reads TGTGCCAGCAGCTCGACTAGCGGGAGACCCTACAATGAGCAGTTCTTC. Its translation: CASSSTSGRPYNEQFF.

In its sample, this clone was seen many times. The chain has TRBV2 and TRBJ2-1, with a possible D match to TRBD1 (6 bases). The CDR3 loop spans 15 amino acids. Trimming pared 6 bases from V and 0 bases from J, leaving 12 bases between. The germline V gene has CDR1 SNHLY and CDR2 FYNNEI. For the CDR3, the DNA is TGTGCCAGCAGACGTGGACAGTACTCCTACAATGAGCAGTTCTTC. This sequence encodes CASRRGQYSYNEQFF.

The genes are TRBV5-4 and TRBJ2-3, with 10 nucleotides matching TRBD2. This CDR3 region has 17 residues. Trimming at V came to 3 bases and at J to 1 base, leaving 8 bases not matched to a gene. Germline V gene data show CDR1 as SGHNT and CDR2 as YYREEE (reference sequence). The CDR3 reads CASSSAASGSGTDTQYF. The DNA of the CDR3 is TGTGCCAGCAGCTCGGCGGCTAGCGGGAGCGGCACAGATACGCAGTATTTT.

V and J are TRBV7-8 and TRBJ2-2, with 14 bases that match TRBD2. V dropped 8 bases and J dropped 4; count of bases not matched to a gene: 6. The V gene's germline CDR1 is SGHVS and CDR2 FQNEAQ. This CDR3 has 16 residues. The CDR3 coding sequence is TGTGCCAGCCCCGGGACTAGCGGGAGCGCCACCGGGGAGCTGTTTTTT. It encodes CASPGTSGSATGELFF.

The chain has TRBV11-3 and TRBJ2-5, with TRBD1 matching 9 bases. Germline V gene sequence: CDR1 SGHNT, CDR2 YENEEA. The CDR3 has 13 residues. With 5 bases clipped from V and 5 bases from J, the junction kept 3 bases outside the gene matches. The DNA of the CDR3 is TGTGCCAGCAGCCCACAGGGGGCGGAGACCCAGTACTTC. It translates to CASSPQGAETQYF.

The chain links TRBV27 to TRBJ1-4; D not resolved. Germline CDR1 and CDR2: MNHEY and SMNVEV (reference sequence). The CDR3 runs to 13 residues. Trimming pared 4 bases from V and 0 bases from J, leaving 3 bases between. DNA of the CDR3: TGTGCCAGCAGTTCTGCAACTAATGAAAAACTGTTTTTT. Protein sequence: CASSSATNEKLFF.

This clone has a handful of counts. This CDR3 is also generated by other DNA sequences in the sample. The CDR3: CASSLYRDHQPQHF. CDR3 nucleotide sequence: TGTGCCAGCAGTTTGTACAGGGACCATCAGCCCCAGCATTTT. The chain carries TRBV28 and TRBJ1-5, with D possibly being TRBD1 (6 bases). The CDR3 spans 14 residues. The V gene lost 3 bases and the J gene lost 5 bases, with 11 bases spanning the gap. The germline V gene has CDR1 MDHEN and CDR2 SYDVKM.

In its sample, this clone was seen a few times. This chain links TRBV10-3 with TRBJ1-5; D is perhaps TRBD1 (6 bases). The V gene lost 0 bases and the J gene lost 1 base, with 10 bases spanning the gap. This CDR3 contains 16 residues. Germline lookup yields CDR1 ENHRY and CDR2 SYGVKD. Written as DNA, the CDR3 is TGTGCCATCAGTGAGTCGAGGCAGGGGAGCAATCAGCCCCAGCATTTT. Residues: CAISESRQGSNQPQHF.